This T cell receptor (beta chain) was sequenced in a study of Ad26.COV2.S vaccination and SARS-CoV-2 variants. About the study: This donor came from the COV1001 trial of Ad26.COV2.S. General study points: Vaccine recipients posted higher spike-specific TCR breadth than their placebo counterparts. The TCR breadth and depth analyses may have understated or missed part of the total T cell responses.

Generated by immunoSEQ multiplex PCR, the TCRdb table keeps only in-frame clones and is missing some. The sample lists 500,000 or so clones, about 88% occurring once. The CDR3 length is 14 residues. The germline V gene has CDR1 SGHRS and CDR2 YFSETQ. The germline V and J ends were trimmed by 6 bases and 4 bases, with 16 bases remaining between them. To note about this clone: What it binds is unknown.

As for treatment: 15 to 20 received Ad26.COV2.S at low or high dose, single or two shots; about five received placebo; per-sample allocation not given. Sampling occurred on day 63 after the first vaccine or placebo injection. This clonotype was obtained from a person between 18 and 65 years old who received the Ad26.COV2.S COVID-19 vaccine or a placebo. The rearrangement joins TRBV5-1 to TRBJ2-5; D is tentatively TRBD1 or TRBD2 (5 bases each). Sequencing used peripheral blood, obtained in a trial of Ad26.COV2.S vaccine versus placebo. CDR3 in amino acids: CASNGGTGAETQYF. DNA for the CDR3: TGCGCCAGCAACGGTGGGACGGGTGCAGAGACCCAGTACTTC. The complete variable domain, with remaining parts taken from reference TRBV5-1 and TRBJ2-5, reads KAGVTQTPRYLIKTRGQQVTLSCSPISGHRSVSWYQQTPGQGLQFLFEYFSETQRNKGNFPGRFSGRQFSNSRSEMNVSTLELGDSALYLCASNGGTGAETQYFGPGTRLLVL.